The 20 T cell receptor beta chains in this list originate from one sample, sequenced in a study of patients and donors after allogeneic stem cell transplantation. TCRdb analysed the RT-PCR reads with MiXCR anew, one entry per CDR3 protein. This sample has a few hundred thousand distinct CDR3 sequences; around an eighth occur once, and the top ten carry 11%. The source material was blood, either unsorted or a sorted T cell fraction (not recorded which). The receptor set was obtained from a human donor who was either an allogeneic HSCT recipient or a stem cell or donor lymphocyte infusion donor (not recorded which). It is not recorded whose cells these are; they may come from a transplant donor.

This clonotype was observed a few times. This CDR3 reads CASSLGSSGPSSYNEQFF. Written as DNA, the CDR3 is TGTGCCAGCAGCTTAGGTTCTAGCGGACCAAGCTCCTACAATGAGCAGTTCTTC. V gene TRBV11-2 combines with J gene TRBJ2-1, with 7 bases identical to TRBD2. This CDR3 spans 18 amino acids. Unmatched junction bases numbered 9, after V lost 1 base and J lost 0 bases. Germline CDR1 is SGHAT and CDR2 is FQNNGV. Full variable domain (outside the CDR3, taken from reference TRBV11-2 and TRBJ2-1): EAGVAQSPRYKIIEKRQSVAFWCNPISGHATLYWYQQILGQGPKLLIQFQNNGVVDDSQLPKDRFSAERLKGVDSTLKIQPAKLEDSAVYLCASSLGSSGPSSYNEQFFGPGTRLTVL.

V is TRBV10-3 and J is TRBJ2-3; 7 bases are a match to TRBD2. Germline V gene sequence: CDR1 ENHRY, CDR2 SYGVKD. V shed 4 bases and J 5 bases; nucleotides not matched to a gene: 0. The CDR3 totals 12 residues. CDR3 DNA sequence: TGTGCCATCAGTGGGGGGGGAGATACGCAGTATTTT. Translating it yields CAISGGGDTQYF.

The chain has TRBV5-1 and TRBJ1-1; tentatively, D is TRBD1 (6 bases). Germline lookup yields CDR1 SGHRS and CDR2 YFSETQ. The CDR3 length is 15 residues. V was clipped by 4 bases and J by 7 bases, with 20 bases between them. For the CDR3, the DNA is TGCGCCAGCAGCCCGCAAGCCGGGACATCGTTTGAAGCTTTCTTT. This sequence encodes CASSPQAGTSFEAFF.

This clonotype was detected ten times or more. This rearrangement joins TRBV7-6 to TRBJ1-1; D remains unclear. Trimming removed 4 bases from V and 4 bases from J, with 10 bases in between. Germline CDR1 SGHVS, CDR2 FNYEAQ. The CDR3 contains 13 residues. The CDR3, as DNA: TGTGCCAGCAGCTCTATGGAGGTCACTGAAGCTTTCTTT. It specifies CASSSMEVTEAFF.

The CDR3 loop is CASSPGTSGNTGELFF. The CDR3 coding sequence is TGTGCCAGCAGTCCCGGGACTAGCGGGAACACCGGGGAGCTGTTTTTT. The J gene is TRBJ2-2, the V gene TRBV28, with 11 bases aligning to TRBD2. J lost 1 base, V lost 5 bases, and 3 bases had no gene match. The germline CDR1 and CDR2 sequences are MDHEN and SYDVKM. CDR3 length: 16 residues.

The CDR3 region is CASSRGPSGDEQYF. CDR3 sequence (DNA): TGTGCCAGCAGCCGCGGGCCCAGCGGCGACGAGCAGTACTTC. The V call is TRBV7-2, the J call TRBJ2-7, with a possible D match to TRBD2 (5 bases). The V end lost 5 bases, the J end lost 5 bases, and 16 bases lay between the germline ends. Per germline, CDR1 SGHTA and CDR2 FQGNSA. The CDR3 is 14 residues long.

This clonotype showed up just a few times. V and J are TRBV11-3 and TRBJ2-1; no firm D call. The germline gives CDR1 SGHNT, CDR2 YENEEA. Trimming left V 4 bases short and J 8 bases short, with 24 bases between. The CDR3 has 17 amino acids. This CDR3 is CASSSRARSNHPDEQFF. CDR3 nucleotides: TGTGCCAGCAGCTCCCGGGCTAGGAGCAACCATCCGGATGAGCAGTTCTTC. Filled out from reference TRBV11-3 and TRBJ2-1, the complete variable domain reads EAGVVQSPRYKIIEKKQPVAFWCNPISGHNTLYWYLQNLGQGPELLIRYENEEAVDDSQLPKDRFSAERLKGVDSTLKIQPAELGDSAVYLCASSSRARSNHPDEQFFGPGTRLTVL.

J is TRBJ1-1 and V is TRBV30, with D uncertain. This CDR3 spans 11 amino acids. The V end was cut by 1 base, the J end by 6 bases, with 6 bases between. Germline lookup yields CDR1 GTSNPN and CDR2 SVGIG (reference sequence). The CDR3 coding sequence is TGTGCCTGGAGTGGAGATTCTGAAGCTTTCTTT. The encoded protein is CAWSGDSEAFF.

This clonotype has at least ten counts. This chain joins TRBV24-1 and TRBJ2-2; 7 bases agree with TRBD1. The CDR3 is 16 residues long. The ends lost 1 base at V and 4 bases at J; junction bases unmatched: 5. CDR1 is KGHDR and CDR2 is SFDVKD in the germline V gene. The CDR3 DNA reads TGTGCCACCAGTGATTTACAGGGGCGACCCACCGGGGAGCTGTTTTTT. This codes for CATSDLQGRPTGELFF.

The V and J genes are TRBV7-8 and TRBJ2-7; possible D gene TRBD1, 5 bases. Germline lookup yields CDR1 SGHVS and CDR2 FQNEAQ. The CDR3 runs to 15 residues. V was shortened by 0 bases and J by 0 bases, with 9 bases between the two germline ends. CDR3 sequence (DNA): TGTGCCAGCAGCTTAGCGCTAGACAGCTCCTACGAGCAGTACTTC. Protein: CASSLALDSSYEQYF.

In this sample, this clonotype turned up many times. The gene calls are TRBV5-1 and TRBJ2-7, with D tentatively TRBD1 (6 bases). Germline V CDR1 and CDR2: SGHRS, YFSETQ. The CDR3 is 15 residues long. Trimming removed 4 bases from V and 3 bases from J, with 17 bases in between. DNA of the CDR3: TGCGCCAGCAGCACCCGGGACATGATAAACTACGAGCAGTACTTC. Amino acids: CASSTRDMINYEQYF.

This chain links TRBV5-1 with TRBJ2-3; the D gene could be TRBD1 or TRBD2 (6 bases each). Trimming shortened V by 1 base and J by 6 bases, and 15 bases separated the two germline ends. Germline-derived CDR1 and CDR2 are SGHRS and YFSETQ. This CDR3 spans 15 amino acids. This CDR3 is CASSLNGGQSDTQYF. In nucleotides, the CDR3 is TGCGCCAGCAGCTTGAATGGGGGGCAATCGGATACGCAGTATTTT.

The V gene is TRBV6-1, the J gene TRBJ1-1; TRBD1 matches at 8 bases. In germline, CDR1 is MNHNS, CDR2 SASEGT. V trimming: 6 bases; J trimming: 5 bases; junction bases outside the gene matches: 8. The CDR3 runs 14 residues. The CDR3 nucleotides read TGTGCCAGCAGACCCTACAGGGGGGGAACTGAAGCTTTCTTT. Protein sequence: CASRPYRGGTEAFF.

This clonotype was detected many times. The CDR3 nucleotides are TGTGCCAGCAGTGGTCCGGGACTAGATCGTGAGACCCAGTACTTC. Its protein product is CASSGPGLDRETQYF. V and J are TRBV12-3 or TRBV12-4 and TRBJ2-5; TRBD2 matches at 8 bases. With 5 bases clipped from V and 5 bases from J, the junction kept 10 bases outside the gene matches. The CDR3 runs to 15 residues.

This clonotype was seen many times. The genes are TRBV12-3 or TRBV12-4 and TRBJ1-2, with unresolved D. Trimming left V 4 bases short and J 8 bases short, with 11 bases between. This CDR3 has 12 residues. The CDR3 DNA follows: TGTGCCAGCAGTTGGAGCCGAGAGGGCTACACCTTC. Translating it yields CASSWSREGYTF.

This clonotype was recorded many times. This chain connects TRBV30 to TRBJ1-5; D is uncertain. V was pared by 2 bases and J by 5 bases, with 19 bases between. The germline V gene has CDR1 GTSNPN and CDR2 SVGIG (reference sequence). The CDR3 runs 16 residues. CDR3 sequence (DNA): TGTGCCTGGAGTACCCCCTTAGGGCGCTGGGATCAGCCCCAGCATTTT. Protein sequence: CAWSTPLGRWDQPQHF.

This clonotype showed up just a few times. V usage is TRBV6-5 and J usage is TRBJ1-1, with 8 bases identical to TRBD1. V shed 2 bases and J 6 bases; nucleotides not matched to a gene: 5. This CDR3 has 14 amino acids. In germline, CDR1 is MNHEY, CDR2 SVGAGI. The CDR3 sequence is CASSYTGTGSEAFF. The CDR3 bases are TGTGCCAGCAGTTACACGGGGACAGGTTCTGAAGCTTTCTTT.

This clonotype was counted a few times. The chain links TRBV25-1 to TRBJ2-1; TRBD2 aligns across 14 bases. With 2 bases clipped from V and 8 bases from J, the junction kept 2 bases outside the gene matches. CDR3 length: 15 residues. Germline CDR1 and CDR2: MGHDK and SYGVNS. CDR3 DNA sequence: TGTGCCAGCAGTGAACCGGGACTAGCGGGAGATGAGCAGTTCTTC. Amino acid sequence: CASSEPGLAGDEQFF.

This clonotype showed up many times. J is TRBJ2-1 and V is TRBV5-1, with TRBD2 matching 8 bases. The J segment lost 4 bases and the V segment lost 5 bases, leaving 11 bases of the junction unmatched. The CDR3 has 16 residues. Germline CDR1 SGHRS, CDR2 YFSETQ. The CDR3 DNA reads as TGCGCCAGCAGTTTTGGCGGGAGGACGGCATACAATGAGCAGTTCTTC. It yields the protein CASSFGGRTAYNEQFF.

Written as DNA, the CDR3 is TGTGCCATCAGCCCGACAGGGGGTAACACTGAAGCTTTCTTT. It yields the protein CAISPTGGNTEAFF. The rearrangement uses TRBV10-3 and TRBJ1-1; 9 bases map to TRBD1. This CDR3 has 14 residues. J gave up 2 bases and V 6 bases, and 4 bases lay outside the gene matches. Germline lookup yields CDR1 ENHRY and CDR2 SYGVKD.